The present T cell receptor beta chain was sequenced within a study of shared clonotypes between healthy human individuals. Study-level findings and limits: Rarefaction showed sorted-subset sequencing was incomplete despite large depth.

The repertoire was sequenced with immunoSEQ multiplex PCR; TCRdb's copy has only in-frame clones and lacks some. The sample lists just over 2,000,000 clones, roughly 95% seen once, with 0.1% to 0.15% in the top ten. Trimming cost V 5 bases and J 2 bases, with 15 bases left between them. The CDR3 runs to 14 residues. Germline CDR1 and CDR2: SQVTM and ANQGSEA. As for this clone: Its matching antigen is unknown.

The donors, healthy adults who were HIV-negative, had experienced no recent acute infections or vaccinations. The clonotype was recovered from a man aged 18 to 30 in good health. The chain is built from TRBV29-1 and TRBJ1-1; possible D gene TRBD1, 5 bases. The sample taken for sequencing was naive CD4+ T cells sorted from blood. Subset in this sample: CD45RA+ positively selected. The CDR3 is CSVPGGGTNTEAFF. The CDR3, as DNA: TGCAGCGTTCCCGGGGGGGGTACCAACACTGAAGCTTTCTTT.